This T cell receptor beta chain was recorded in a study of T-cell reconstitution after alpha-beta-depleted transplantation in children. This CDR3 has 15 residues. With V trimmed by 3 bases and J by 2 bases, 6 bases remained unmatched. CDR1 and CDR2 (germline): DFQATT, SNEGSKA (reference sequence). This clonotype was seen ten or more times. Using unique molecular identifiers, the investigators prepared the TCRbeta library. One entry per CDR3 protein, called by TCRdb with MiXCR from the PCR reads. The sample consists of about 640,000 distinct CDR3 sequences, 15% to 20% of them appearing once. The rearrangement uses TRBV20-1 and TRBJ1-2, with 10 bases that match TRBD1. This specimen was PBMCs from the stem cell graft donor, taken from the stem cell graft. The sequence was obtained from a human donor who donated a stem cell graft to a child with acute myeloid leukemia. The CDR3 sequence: CSARATGGLNYGYTF. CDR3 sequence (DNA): TGCAGTGCTAGGGCGACAGGGGGCTTGAACTATGGCTACACCTTC.